The clone carrying this T cell receptor (beta chain) turned up a few times. What it binds is unknown. The data originate from a study of regulatory T cells in long-lasting Graves disease. Time point: newly diagnosed GD, antithyroid drugs for less than 3 months. Scientists built the TCR library using RNA that was extracted from PBMCs. Findings and caveats of the study: TCR diversity was lower in persistent than newly diagnosed Graves' disease.

According to the study, TCR beta libraries were built with iRepertoire HTBI primers and CDR3-region Arm-PCR. Each CDR3 protein gets one entry after TCRdb re-called the multiplex PCR reads with MiXCR. This table holds more than 450,000 distinct CDR3 sequences, around 12% found once. These data were likewise used in another study, on T cells in Graves' hyperthyroidism and ophthalmopathy. That study reports: HTBI primers drove first-round RT-PCR of the TCR CDR3.

The sequencing used peripheral blood mononuclear cells (PBMCs), collected at new diagnosis, from a patient treated with antithyroid drugs. This sequence was found in a woman under 40 with Graves disease.

DNA for the CDR3: TGCGCCAGCAGCCAGTCTAGCGGGGGTTACAATGAGCAGTTCTTC. Its protein product is CASSQSSGGYNEQFF. V is TRBV4-3 and J is TRBJ2-1, with 10 bases fitting TRBD2. Trimming took 3 bases from V and 4 from J; bases not matched to a gene: 3. Germline assignment: CDR1 LGHNA and CDR2 YSLEER. This CDR3 has 15 residues.